The entry that follows covers one T cell receptor beta chain sequence. Its target is unknown. The entry originates in a study of T-cell memory formation after mild COVID-19. About the research overall: TCR clusters showed largely donor specificity.

TCRdb passed the 5' RACE reads through MiXCR, listing each CDR3 protein once. This repertoire shows about 190,000 distinct CDR3 sequences, around 17% found once; its top ten account for roughly 2.6%. CDR3 length: 17 amino acids. Trimming cost V 1 base and J 5 bases; bases outside gene matches: 10. Germline-derived CDR1 and CDR2 are SGHDN and FVKESK. General study findings and limits: Whether second-wave clones peaking at day 37 were SARS-CoV-2 specific went unconfirmed.

The receptor was derived from an adult woman who had mild COVID-19 (a few samples of this study predate the infection). Cell type and time point are not known. The source material was PBMCs or a T cell subset sorted from them (not recorded which). This chain connects TRBV14 to TRBJ2-2, with 7 bases aligning to TRBD2. The CDR3 spells CASSQGEGRMGTGELFF. The DNA of the CDR3 is TGTGCCAGCAGCCAAGGGGAGGGTCGGATGGGGACCGGGGAGCTGTTTTTT.